Listed here are 27 T cell receptor beta chains from one sample, sequenced in a study of T cell changes during pregnancy in multiple sclerosis. The protocol was immunoSEQ multiplex PCR, while the TCRdb copy is restricted to in-frame clones and leaves out a portion. This sample has approximately 74,000 clones, with around 92% found just once. The starting material was peripheral blood, obtained before pregnancy. The receptors shown here come from a female donor with multiple sclerosis, enrolled in a pregnancy study.

This chain joins TRBV7-2 and TRBJ2-2; D might be TRBD1 (6 bases). The V end was cut by 3 bases, the J end by 6 bases, with 8 bases between. CDR3 length: 13 residues. CDR1 and CDR2 from the germline V gene are SGHTA and FQGNSA. For the CDR3, the DNA is TGTGCCAGCAGCTTTAACAGGGCCGGGGAGCTGTTTTTT. Amino acid sequence: CASSFNRAGELFF.

The sample holds one count of this clone. CDR3 sequence reads: CASSLTDKLRYF. In DNA, the CDR3 is TGTGCCAGCAGCTTAACGGACAAGCTACGGTACTTC. The chain recombines TRBV7-2 with TRBJ2-7; D is perhaps TRBD1 (5 bases). There are 12 residues in the CDR3. The V gene's germline CDR1 is SGHTA and CDR2 FQGNSA. V was cut by 2 bases and J by 12 bases, with 14 bases left in between.

The chain carries TRBV9 and TRBJ2-3, with 9 bases matching TRBD2. Germline V gene lookup returns CDR1 SGDLS and CDR2 YYNGEE. There are 18 residues in the CDR3. The ends lost 0 bases at V and 4 bases at J; junction bases unmatched: 12. The CDR3 loop reads CASSVARTTSGKPDTQYF. The CDR3 region has the DNA TGTGCCAGCAGCGTAGCTCGGACGACTAGCGGCAAGCCAGATACGCAGTATTTT.

This clone has only one observation. V gene TRBV4-3 combines with J gene TRBJ2-3; 8 bases are shared with TRBD1. The CDR3 is 16 residues long. The germline V gene has CDR1 LGHNA and CDR2 YSLEER. J was trimmed by 2 bases and V by 1 base; bases with no gene match: 5. As DNA, the CDR3 is TGCGCCAGCAGCCAAGGGGACAGGCCGCCCACAGATACGCAGTATTTT. Amino acids: CASSQGDRPPTDTQYF.

The chain recombines TRBV5-1 with TRBJ2-7; 9 bases agree with TRBD1. CDR1 is SGHRS, CDR2 YFSETQ, per germline. The CDR3 has 14 residues. V dropped 4 bases and J dropped 5; count of bases not matched to a gene: 7. The CDR3 protein is CASSLTGGEDEQYF. The DNA of the CDR3 is TGCGCCAGCAGCCTAACAGGGGGCGAGGACGAGCAGTACTTC. The whole variable domain, remainder taken from reference TRBV5-1 and TRBJ2-7, is KAGVTQTPRYLIKTRGQQVTLSCSPISGHRSVSWYQQTPGQGLQFLFEYFSETQRNKGNFPGRFSGRQFSNSRSEMNVSTLELGDSALYLCASSLTGGEDEQYFGPGTRLTVT.

V gene TRBV29-1 combines with J gene TRBJ2-7, with 8 positions matching TRBD1. The CDR3 totals 13 residues. Per germline, CDR1 SQVTM and CDR2 ANQGSEA. V was clipped by 3 bases and J by 4 bases; unmatched bases: 5. DNA for the CDR3: TGCAGCGTTGAGAGAGACAGGGGTTACGAGCAGTACTTC. Protein sequence: CSVERDRGYEQYF.

V is TRBV19 and J is TRBJ1-1, with TRBD1 as a possible D gene (5 bases). V was pared by 9 bases and J by 3 bases, with 17 bases between. The length of the CDR3 is 14 residues. CDR1 and CDR2 (germline): LNHDA, SQIVND (reference sequence). The CDR3 here is CASAPSGGYTEAFF. The CDR3 coding sequence is TGTGCCAGCGCACCTAGCGGGGGGTACACTGAAGCTTTCTTT.

The J gene is TRBJ2-3, the V gene TRBV5-1; 11 bases are a match to TRBD2. This CDR3 comprises 16 residues. Losses at the gene ends were 4 bases for V and 3 bases for J; bases not matched to a gene: 7. CDR1 and CDR2 (germline): SGHRS, YFSETQ. Written as DNA, the CDR3 is TGCGCCAGCAGCAAACCCGGGACTAGCGGAACAGATACGCAGTATTTT. Translated, it gives CASSKPGTSGTDTQYF.

The rearrangement joins TRBV6-1 to TRBJ2-7, with 7 bases that match TRBD2. V trimming: 1 base; J trimming: 1 base; junction bases outside the gene matches: 7. The V gene's germline CDR1 is MNHNS and CDR2 SASEGT. The CDR3 loop spans 16 amino acids. As DNA, the CDR3 is TGTGCCAGCAGTGAAGTTGGCCTAGCGGCTTCCTACGAGCAGTACTTC. As protein: CASSEVGLAASYEQYF.

The rearrangement joins TRBV7-9 to TRBJ2-1; TRBD2 matches at 8 bases. The V and J ends lost 4 bases and 4 bases, in that order; junction bases with no gene match: 3. Germline lookup yields CDR1 SEHNR and CDR2 FQNEAQ (reference sequence). The CDR3 totals 14 residues. In DNA, the CDR3 is TGTGCCAGCAGCTCCGGGAGGGGATACAATGAGCAGTTCTTC. Its protein is CASSSGRGYNEQFF.

This chain joins TRBV7-6 and TRBJ2-1; the match to TRBD2 covers 7 bases. Germline V lookup: CDR1 SGHVS, CDR2 FNYEAQ. The CDR3 is 15 amino acids. With V trimmed by 1 base and J by 5 bases, 5 bases remained unmatched. For the CDR3, the DNA is TGTGCCAGCAGCTTAGACGTACTAGCGAACAATGAGCAGTTCTTC. This translates into CASSLDVLANNEQFF.

V gene TRBV7-2 combines with J gene TRBJ2-7, with D unresolved. The CDR3 spans 12 residues. Trimming cost V 0 bases and J 6 bases, with 6 bases left between them. From germline, CDR1 is SGHTA and CDR2 FQGNSA. CDR3: CASSLATGEQYF. In DNA, the CDR3 is TGTGCCAGCAGCTTAGCGACGGGCGAGCAGTACTTC.

The CDR3 sequence: CASRSGLAGVDAEQYF. The CDR3 bases are TGTGCCAGTAGGTCGGGACTAGCGGGAGTAGATGCCGAGCAGTACTTC. V usage is TRBV19 and J usage is TRBJ2-7; 14 nucleotides match TRBD2. The ends lost 6 bases at V and 6 bases at J; junction bases unmatched: 10. CDR1 LNHDA and CDR2 SQIVND come from the germline V gene (reference sequence). The CDR3 sequence is 16 residues long.

The chain is built from TRBV29-1 and TRBJ2-7; possible D gene TRBD2, 6 bases. Trimming left V 3 bases short and J 5 bases short, with 23 bases between. CDR3 length equals 16 residues. Germline CDR1 is SQVTM and CDR2 is ANQGSEA. CDR3 loop: CSVELRRWGVGNEQYF. CDR3 DNA: TGCAGCGTTGAGCTTCGCCGCTGGGGGGTCGGCAACGAGCAGTACTTC.

This chain links TRBV11-3 with TRBJ2-3; D perhaps matches TRBD1 (5 bases). The V end was cut by 2 bases, the J end by 0 bases, with 9 bases between. The germline gives CDR1 SGHNT, CDR2 YENEEA. The CDR3 spans 15 residues. The chain's CDR3 is CASSLKGASTDTQYF. The CDR3 nucleotides read TGTGCCAGCAGCTTAAAAGGGGCCAGCACAGATACGCAGTATTTT.

The V gene is TRBV5-4, the J gene TRBJ1-2, with D perhaps TRBD1 (6 bases). The V end lost 3 bases, the J end lost 7 bases, and 10 bases lay between the germline ends. The CDR3 sequence is 12 residues long. Germline CDR1 and CDR2: SGHNT and YYREEE (reference sequence). The CDR3 DNA reads TGTGCCAGCAGCTCCACAGGGTTTGGCTACACCTTC. This sequence encodes CASSSTGFGYTF.

The CDR3 is CASSLSREQETQYF. The CDR3 bases are TGTGCCAGCAGCCTCTCCCGGGAACAAGAGACCCAGTACTTC. This chain connects TRBV7-9 to TRBJ2-5; the D gene is possibly TRBD2 (5 bases). Trimming took 5 bases from V and 2 from J, leaving 12 bases between them. CDR1 is SEHNR, CDR2 FQNEAQ, per germline (reference sequence). CDR3 length: 14 residues.

CDR3 bases: TGTGCCAGCAGTCTAGACGGGAACATTCAGTACTTC. Translated, it gives CASSLDGNIQYF. J is TRBJ2-4 and V is TRBV28; unclear D gene. In germline, CDR1 is MDHEN, CDR2 SYDVKM. CDR3 length: 12 amino acids. Trimming left V 5 bases short and J 7 bases short, with 9 bases between.

The chain carries TRBV2 and TRBJ2-3; 9 bases agree with TRBD1. The germline gives CDR1 SNHLY, CDR2 FYNNEI. Trimming at V came to 6 bases and at J to 0 bases, leaving 4 bases not matched to a gene. The CDR3 has 15 amino acids. CDR3 nucleotide sequence: TGTGCCAGCAGCCGGGACAGGGTTAGCACAGATACGCAGTATTTT. Protein product: CASSRDRVSTDTQYF.

This sequence joins TRBV15 and TRBJ2-3, with 9 bases fitting TRBD2. Germline V CDR1 and CDR2: LNHNV, YYDKDF (reference sequence). Trimming removed 0 bases from V and 4 bases from J; junction bases left unmatched: 5. This CDR3 is built from 16 residues. The CDR3 reads CATSREALAGSDTQYF. The CDR3 DNA sequence: TGTGCCACCAGCAGAGAGGCGCTAGCGGGATCAGATACGCAGTATTTT.

The chain joins TRBV7-2 to TRBJ2-5, with D unresolved. The CDR3 totals 13 residues. Trimming cost V 2 bases and J 6 bases, with 10 bases left between them. Germline V gene lookup returns CDR1 SGHTA and CDR2 FQGNSA. The CDR3 spells CASSLSGWQTQYF. As DNA, the CDR3 is TGTGCCAGCAGCTTATCCGGGTGGCAGACCCAGTACTTC.

The chain couples TRBV4-1 to TRBJ2-1; a weak D match, TRBD2 (6 bases). The germline V gene has CDR1 MGHRA and CDR2 YSYEKL. The ends were cut back, 1 base at V and 0 bases at J, with 13 bases in the middle. The CDR3 has 17 amino acids. CDR3 loop: CASSQAPGLISYNEQFF. CDR3 nucleotides: TGCGCCAGCAGCCAAGCCCCGGGACTGATCTCCTACAATGAGCAGTTCTTC.

The V call is TRBV11-2, the J call TRBJ1-5, with D maybe TRBD1 (6 bases). Germline CDR1 SGHAT, CDR2 FQNNGV. Trimming cost V 3 bases and J 6 bases, with 9 bases left between them. CDR3 length: 13 residues. The CDR3 DNA reads as TGTGCCAGCAGCTTGGGGGGGGCTCAGCCCCAGCATTTT. Residues: CASSLGGAQPQHF. The variable domain in full, completed from reference TRBV11-2 and TRBJ1-5, reads EAGVAQSPRYKIIEKRQSVAFWCNPISGHATLYWYQQILGQGPKLLIQFQNNGVVDDSQLPKDRFSAERLKGVDSTLKIQPAKLEDSAVYLCASSLGGAQPQHFGDGTRLSIL.

The sample holds a few counts of this clone. The rearrangement joins TRBV2 to TRBJ1-2, with D possibly matching TRBD1 (5 bases). V was shortened by 0 bases and J by 7 bases, with 15 bases between the two germline ends. Germline CDR1 is SNHLY and CDR2 is FYNNEI. This CDR3 spans 15 amino acids. The CDR3 loop reads CASSEARGESGGYTF. The CDR3 DNA sequence: TGTGCCAGCAGTGAAGCGCGGGGGGAATCAGGTGGCTACACCTTC. The whole variable domain, filled in from reference TRBV2 and TRBJ1-2, reads EPEVTQTPSHQVTQMGQEVILRCVPISNHLYFYWYRQILGQKVEFLVSFYNNEISEKSEIFDDQFSVERPDGSNFTLKIRSTKLEDSAMYFCASSEARGESGGYTFGSGTRLTVV.

The J gene is TRBJ2-1, the V gene TRBV30; no definite D call. The germline V and J ends were trimmed by 8 bases and 4 bases, with 18 bases remaining between them. The CDR3 sequence is 14 residues long. Per the germline V gene, CDR1 is GTSNPN and CDR2 is SVGIG (reference sequence). CDR3 coding DNA: TGTGCCGGTTCCCTAGGCCCTGAATACAATGAGCAGTTCTTC. Amino acid sequence: CAGSLGPEYNEQFF. Combining the CDR3 with reference TRBV30 and TRBJ2-1 gives the whole variable domain SQTIHQWPATLVQPVGSPLSLECTVEGTSNPNLYWYRQAAGRGLQLLFYSVGIGQISSEVPQNLSASRPQDRQFILSSKKLLLSDSGFYLCAGSLGPEYNEQFFGPGTRLTVL.

CDR3 residues: CASSKDRGLTGELFF. DNA for the CDR3: TGCGCCAGCAGCAAGGACAGGGGGCTCACCGGGGAGCTGTTTTTT. This chain uses TRBV4-3 with TRBJ2-2; TRBD1 matches 11 bases. V trimming: 5 bases; J trimming: 4 bases; junction bases outside the gene matches: 3. This CDR3 comprises 15 residues. Germline V CDR1 and CDR2: LGHNA, YSLEER.

The rearrangement joins TRBV7-2 to TRBJ2-3, with 10 bases aligning to TRBD2. CDR3 length: 15 amino acids. V lost 2 bases to trimming and J lost 5 bases; unmatched junction nucleotides: 4. Germline V lookup: CDR1 SGHTA, CDR2 FQGNSA. CDR3 DNA: TGTGCCAGCAGCTTAAGCGGGAGGGTTGGAGATACGCAGTATTTT. It encodes CASSLSGRVGDTQYF.